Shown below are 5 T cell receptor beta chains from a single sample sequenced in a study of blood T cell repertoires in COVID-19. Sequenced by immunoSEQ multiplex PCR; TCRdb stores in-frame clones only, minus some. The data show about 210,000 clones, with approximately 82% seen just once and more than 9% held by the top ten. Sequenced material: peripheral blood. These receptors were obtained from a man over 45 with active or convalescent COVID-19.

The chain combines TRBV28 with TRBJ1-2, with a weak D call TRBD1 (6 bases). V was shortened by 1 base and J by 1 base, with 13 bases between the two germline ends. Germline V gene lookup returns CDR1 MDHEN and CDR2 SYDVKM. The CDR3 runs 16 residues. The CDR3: CASSLSLGAGNYGYTF. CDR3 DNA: TGTGCCAGCAGTTTATCGCTGGGGGCGGGTAACTATGGCTACACCTTC.

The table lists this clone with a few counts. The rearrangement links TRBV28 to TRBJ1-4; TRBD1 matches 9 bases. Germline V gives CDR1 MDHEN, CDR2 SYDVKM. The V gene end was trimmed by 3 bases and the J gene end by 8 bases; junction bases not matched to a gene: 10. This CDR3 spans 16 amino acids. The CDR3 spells CASSFWSGDREEKLFF. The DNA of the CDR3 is TGTGCCAGCAGTTTTTGGTCGGGGGACAGGGAAGAAAAACTGTTTTTT.

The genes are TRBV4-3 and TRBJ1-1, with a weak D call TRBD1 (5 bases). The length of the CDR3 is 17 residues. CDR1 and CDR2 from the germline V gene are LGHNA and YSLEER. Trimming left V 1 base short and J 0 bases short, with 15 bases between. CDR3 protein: CASSQVKGEAMNTEAFF. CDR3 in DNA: TGCGCCAGCAGCCAAGTAAAAGGGGAAGCAATGAACACTGAAGCTTTCTTT.

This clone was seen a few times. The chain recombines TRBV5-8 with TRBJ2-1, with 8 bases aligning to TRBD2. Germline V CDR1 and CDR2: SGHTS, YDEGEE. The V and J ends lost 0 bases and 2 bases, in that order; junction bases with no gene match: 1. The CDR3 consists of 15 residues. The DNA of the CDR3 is TGTGCCAGCAGCTTGGAACTAGCGGCCTACAATGAGCAGTTCTTC. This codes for CASSLELAAYNEQFF.

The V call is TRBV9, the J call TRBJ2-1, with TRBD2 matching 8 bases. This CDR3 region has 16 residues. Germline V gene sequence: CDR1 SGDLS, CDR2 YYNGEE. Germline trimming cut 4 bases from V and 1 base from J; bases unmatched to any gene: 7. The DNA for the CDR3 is TGTGCCAGCAGCTCTCAGCGGGGGAAGTCCTACAATGAGCAGTTCTTC. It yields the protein CASSSQRGKSYNEQFF. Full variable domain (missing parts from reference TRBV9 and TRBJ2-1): DSGVTQTPKHLITATGQRVTLRCSPRSGDLSVYWYQQSLDQGLQFLIQYYNGEERAKGNILERFSAQQFPDLHSELNLSSLELGDSALYFCASSSQRGKSYNEQFFGPGTRLTVL.